These 11 T cell receptor beta chains originate from one sample sequenced in a study of Graves' ophthalmopathy and Graves' hyperthyroidism. The sequenced template was RNA, covering the TCR beta CDR3 region. HTBI-primed RT-PCR formed the first round, and a multiplex PCR formed the second. Via MiXCR, TCRdb re-called the multiplex PCR reads, giving one row per CDR3 protein. The sample contains approximately 210,000 distinct CDR3 sequences, around 30% of which appear only once. Sequencing was carried out using peripheral blood. These TCRs come from a man between 45 and 60 years old with Graves' ophthalmopathy.

This clonotype was counted at least ten times. The chain recombines TRBV6-2 or TRBV6-3 with TRBJ2-6; TRBD2 aligns across 8 bases. The length of the CDR3 is 17 residues. Per the germline V gene, CDR1 is MNHEY and CDR2 is SVGEGT. After removal of 3 bases from V and 0 bases from J, the junction contained 4 bases not matched to a gene. The chain's CDR3 is CASSYLSGSSGANVLTF. The DNA for the CDR3 is TGTGCCAGCAGTTATCTGAGCGGGAGCTCTGGGGCCAACGTCCTGACTTTC.

In this sample, this clonotype turned up many times. The chain combines TRBV30 with TRBJ2-4, with TRBD2 identical over 7 bases. The CDR3 is 15 amino acids. CDR1 and CDR2 (germline): GTSNPN, SVGIG (reference sequence). V trimming: 2 bases; J trimming: 1 base; junction bases outside the gene matches: 5. In nucleotides, the CDR3 is TGTGCCTGGAGTAGAGGGAGGGCGGCCAAAAACATTCAGTACTTC. This sequence encodes CAWSRGRAAKNIQYF.

This clonotype appeared many times. This rearrangement joins TRBV28 to TRBJ1-2, with unresolved D. V was trimmed by 7 bases and J by 6 bases, leaving 21 bases between them. The CDR3 covers 15 residues. Germline assignment: CDR1 MDHEN and CDR2 SYDVKM. The CDR3 here is CASISSGRSGDGYTF. For the CDR3, the DNA is TGTGCCAGCATCTCATCCGGCAGGTCGGGTGATGGCTACACCTTC.

This clonotype has just a few counts. The CDR3 DNA follows: TGTGCCAGCAGCCGAACCGACTTATTGGGAGGTGGCTACACCTTC. Residues: CASSRTDLLGGGYTF. The rearrangement joins TRBV28 to TRBJ1-2; no definite D call. CDR3 length equals 15 residues. Germline V gene data show CDR1 as MDHEN and CDR2 as SYDVKM. V lost 6 bases and J 7 bases, leaving 21 bases between the germline ends.

The V and J genes are TRBV6-1 and TRBJ1-1; 10 bases line up with TRBD1. The V gene end was trimmed by 4 bases and the J gene end by 1 base; junction bases not matched to a gene: 9. CDR1 and CDR2 (germline): MNHNS, SASEGT. The CDR3 length is 17 residues. This CDR3 is CASSVRQGANPNTEAFF. The CDR3 nucleotides read TGTGCCAGCAGTGTTCGACAGGGGGCAAATCCGAACACTGAAGCTTTCTTT.

The J gene is TRBJ2-7, the V gene TRBV28; D not resolved. In germline, CDR1 is MDHEN, CDR2 SYDVKM. This CDR3 comprises 11 residues. The V end was cut by 4 bases, the J end by 9 bases, with 10 bases between. CDR3 loop: CASSSPEGQYF. The CDR3 DNA reads TGTGCCAGCAGTTCACCGGAAGGGCAGTACTTC.

This clonotype was picked up many times. CDR3 region: CSVGGTSSSYEQYF. The CDR3 region has the DNA TGCAGCGTTGGGGGTACTAGCAGCTCCTACGAGCAGTACTTC. J is TRBJ2-7 and V is TRBV29-1, with D perhaps matching TRBD2 (6 bases). V lost 4 bases and J lost 0, with 13 bases in between. Per the germline V gene, CDR1 is SQVTM and CDR2 is ANQGSEA. The CDR3 runs 14 residues.

The chain has TRBV6-1 and TRBJ1-5; a weak D match, TRBD1 (5 bases). The CDR3 length is 17 residues. In germline, CDR1 is MNHNS, CDR2 SASEGT. V was shortened by 4 bases and J by 0 bases, with 16 bases between the two germline ends. The CDR3 bases are TGTGCCAGCAGTGGTCAGGGCGGAGTCTATAGCAATCAGCCCCAGCATTTT. This codes for CASSGQGGVYSNQPQHF.

This clonotype was observed at least ten times. This rearrangement joins TRBV25-1 to TRBJ2-2, with D unclear. CDR1 MGHDK and CDR2 SYGVNS come from the germline V gene. Trimming took 4 bases from V and 5 from J, leaving 14 bases between them. CDR3 length: 15 residues. The CDR3 here is CASSAAGSYTGELFF. CDR3 bases: TGTGCCAGCAGTGCAGCCGGGTCTTATACCGGGGAGCTGTTTTTT. Full variable domain (missing parts from reference TRBV25-1 and TRBJ2-2): EADIYQTPRYLVIGTGKKITLECSQTMGHDKMYWYQQDPGMELHLIHYSYGVNSTEKGDLSSESTVSRIRTEHFPLTLESARPSHTSQYLCASSAAGSYTGELFFGEGSRLTVL.

The chain recombines TRBV19 with TRBJ2-3; 7 bases match TRBD1. The CDR3 extends over 14 amino acids. The V gene's germline CDR1 is LNHDA and CDR2 SQIVND (reference sequence). After removal of 3 bases from V and 2 bases from J, the junction contained 2 bases not matched to a gene. The DNA for the CDR3 is TGTGCCAGTAGTATCGGACAGGTCACAGATACGCAGTATTTT. It specifies CASSIGQVTDTQYF.

CDR3 in DNA: TGTGCCAGCTCCTTCGGCGCGGGAGGCGGGGAGACCCAGTACTTC. Amino acid sequence: CASSFGAGGGETQYF. The V and J genes are TRBV12-3 or TRBV12-4 and TRBJ2-5, with TRBD2 matching 8 bases. The CDR3 totals 15 residues. V dropped 8 bases and J dropped 5; count of bases not matched to a gene: 13.